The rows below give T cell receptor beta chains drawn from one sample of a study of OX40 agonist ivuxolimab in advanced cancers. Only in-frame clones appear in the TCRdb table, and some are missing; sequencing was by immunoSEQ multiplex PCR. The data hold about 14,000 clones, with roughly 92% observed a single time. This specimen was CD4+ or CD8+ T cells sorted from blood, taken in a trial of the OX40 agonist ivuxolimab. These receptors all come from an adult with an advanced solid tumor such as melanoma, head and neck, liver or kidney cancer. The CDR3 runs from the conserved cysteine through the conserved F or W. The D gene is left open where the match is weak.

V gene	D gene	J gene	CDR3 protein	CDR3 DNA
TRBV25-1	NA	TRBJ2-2	CASGRGNTGELFF	TGTGCCAGCGGGCGGGGGAACACCGGGGAGCTGTTTTTT
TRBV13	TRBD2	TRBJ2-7	CASSTGLAGSYEQYF	TGTGCCAGCAGCACGGGACTAGCGGGTTCCTACGAGCAGTACTTC
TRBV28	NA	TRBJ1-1	CASSARGGGTEAFF	TGTGCCAGCAGTGCCCGGGGAGGGGGCACTGAAGCTTTCTTT
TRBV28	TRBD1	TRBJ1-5	CATRKETGNQPQHF	TGTGCCACCCGAAAAGAGACAGGGAATCAGCCCCAGCATTTT
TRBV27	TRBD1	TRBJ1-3	CASSFGRGPGNTIYF	TGTGCCAGCAGTTTCGGCAGGGGGCCTGGAAACACCATATATTTT
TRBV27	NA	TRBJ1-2	CASSLLGGAYGYTF	TGTGCCAGCAGTTTATTGGGGGGGGCCTATGGCTACACCTTC
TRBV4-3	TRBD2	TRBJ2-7	CASSLELAGVEEQYF	TGCGCCAGCAGCCTCGAACTAGCGGGAGTGGAGGAGCAGTACTTC
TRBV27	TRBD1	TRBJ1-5	CASSFGGTGVFQPQHF	TGTGCCAGCAGTTTTGGTGGGACAGGGGTTTTTCAGCCCCAGCATTTT
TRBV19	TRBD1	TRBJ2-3	CASSIDPLDRGTDTQYF	TGTGCCAGTAGTATAGACCCCCTAGACAGGGGCACAGATACGCAGTATTTT
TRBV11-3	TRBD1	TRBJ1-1	CASSLTSQGADTEAFF	TGTGCCAGCAGCTTAACGTCACAGGGGGCGGACACTGAAGCTTTCTTT
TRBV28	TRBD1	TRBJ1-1	CASVGQGYTEAFF	TGTGCCAGCGTCGGACAGGGCTACACTGAAGCTTTCTTT
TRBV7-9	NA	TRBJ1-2	CASSRGNYGYTF	TGTGCCAGCAGTAGGGGGAACTATGGCTACACCTTC
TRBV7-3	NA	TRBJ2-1	CASSPGVGSNNEQFF	TGTGCCAGCAGCCCCGGGGTGGGTTCCAACAATGAGCAGTTCTTC
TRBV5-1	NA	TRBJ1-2	CASSVENSAWGLAYGYTF	TGCGCCAGCAGCGTCGAAAATTCGGCTTGGGGACTCGCCTATGGCTACACCTTC
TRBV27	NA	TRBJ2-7	CAVSGPSYEQYF	TGTGCCGTCAGCGGACCTTCCTACGAGCAGTACTTC
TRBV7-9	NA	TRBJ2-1	CASSLLNEQFF	TGTGCCAGCAGCTTATTGAATGAGCAGTTCTTC
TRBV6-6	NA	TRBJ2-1	CASSQDINEQFF	TGTGCCAGCAGTCAGGACATAAATGAGCAGTTCTTC
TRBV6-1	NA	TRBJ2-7	CASSEEVQGGYEQYF	TGTGCCAGCAGTGAAGAGGTCCAGGGGGGGTACGAGCAGTACTTC
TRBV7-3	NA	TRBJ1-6	CASSLLNSPLHF	TGTGCCAGCAGCCTTCTTAATTCACCCCTCCACTTT
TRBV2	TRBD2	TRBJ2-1	CASLRTSGRANEQFF	TGTGCCAGCCTACGGACTAGCGGGAGGGCCAATGAGCAGTTCTTC